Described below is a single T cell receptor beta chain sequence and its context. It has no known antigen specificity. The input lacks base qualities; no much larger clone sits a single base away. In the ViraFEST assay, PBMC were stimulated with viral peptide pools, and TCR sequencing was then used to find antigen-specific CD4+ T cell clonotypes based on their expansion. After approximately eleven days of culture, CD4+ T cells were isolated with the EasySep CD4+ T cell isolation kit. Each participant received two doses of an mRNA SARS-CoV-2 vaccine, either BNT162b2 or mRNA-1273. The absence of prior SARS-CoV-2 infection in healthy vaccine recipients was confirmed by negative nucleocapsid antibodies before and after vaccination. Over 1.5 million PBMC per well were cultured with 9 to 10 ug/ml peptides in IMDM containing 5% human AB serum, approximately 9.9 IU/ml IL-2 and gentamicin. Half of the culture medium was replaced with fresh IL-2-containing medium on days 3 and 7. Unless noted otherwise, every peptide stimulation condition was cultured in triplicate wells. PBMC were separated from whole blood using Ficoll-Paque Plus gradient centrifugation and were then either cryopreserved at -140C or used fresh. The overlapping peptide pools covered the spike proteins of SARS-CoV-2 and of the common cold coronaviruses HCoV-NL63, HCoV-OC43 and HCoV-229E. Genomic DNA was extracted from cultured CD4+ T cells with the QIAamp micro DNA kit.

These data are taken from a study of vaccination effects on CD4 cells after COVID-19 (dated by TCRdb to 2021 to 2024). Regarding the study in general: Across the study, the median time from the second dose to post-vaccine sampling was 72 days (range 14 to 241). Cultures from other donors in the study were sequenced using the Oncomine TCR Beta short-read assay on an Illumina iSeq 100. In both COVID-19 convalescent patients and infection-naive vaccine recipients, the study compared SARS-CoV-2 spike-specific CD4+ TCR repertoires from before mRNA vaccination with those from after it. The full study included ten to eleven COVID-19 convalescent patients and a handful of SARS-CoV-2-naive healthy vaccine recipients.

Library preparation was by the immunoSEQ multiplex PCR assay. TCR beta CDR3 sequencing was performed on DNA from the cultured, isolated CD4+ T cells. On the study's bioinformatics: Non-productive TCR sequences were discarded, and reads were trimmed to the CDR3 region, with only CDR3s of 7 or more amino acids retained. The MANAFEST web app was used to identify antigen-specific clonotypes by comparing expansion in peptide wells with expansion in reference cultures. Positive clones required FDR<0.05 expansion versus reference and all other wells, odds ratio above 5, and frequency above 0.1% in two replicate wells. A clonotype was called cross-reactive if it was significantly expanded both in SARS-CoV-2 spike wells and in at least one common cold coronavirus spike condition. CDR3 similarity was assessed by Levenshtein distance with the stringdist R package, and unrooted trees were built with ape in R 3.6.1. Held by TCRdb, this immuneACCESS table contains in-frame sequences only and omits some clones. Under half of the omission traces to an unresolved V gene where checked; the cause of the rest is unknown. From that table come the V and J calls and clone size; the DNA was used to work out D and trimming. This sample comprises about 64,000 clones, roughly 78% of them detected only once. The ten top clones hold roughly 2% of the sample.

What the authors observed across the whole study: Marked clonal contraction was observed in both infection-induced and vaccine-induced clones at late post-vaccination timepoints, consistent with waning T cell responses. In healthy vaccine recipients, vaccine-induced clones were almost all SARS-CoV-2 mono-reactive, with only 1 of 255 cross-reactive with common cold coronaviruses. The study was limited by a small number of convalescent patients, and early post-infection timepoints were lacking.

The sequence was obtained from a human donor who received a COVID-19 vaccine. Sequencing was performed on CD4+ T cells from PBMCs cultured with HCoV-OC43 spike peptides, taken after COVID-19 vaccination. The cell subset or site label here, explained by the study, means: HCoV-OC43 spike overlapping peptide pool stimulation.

The DNA reads as follows: TGTGCCTGGAGAAACACAGGGGCTGGAAACACCATATATTTT. It specifies CAWRNTGAGNTIYF. Here the chain combines TRBV30 and TRBJ1-3, and TRBD1 aligns with 7 junction nucleotides. Based on the germline V gene (reference sequence), the CDR1 and CDR2 sequences are GTSNPN and SVGIG. The CDR3 contains 14 residues, cysteine and phenylalanine counted. Only the CDR3 region is kept as DNA, spanning 42 bases read in frame from base 1. Relative to germline, V is missing 3 bases and J is missing 2 bases, with 4 bases of the junction outside any gene match.